Following are 30 T cell receptor beta chains from one sample sequenced in a study of blood T cells in healthy people across ages. It was with a sample-barcoded 5' primer and a J-beta primer mix that a second PCR of roughly 7 to 12 cycles was run. TCRdb called the 5' RACE reads again in MiXCR, with one record for every CDR3 protein. Seen here are more than 650,000 distinct CDR3 sequences, less than 70% observed once, and the top ten hold roughly 40%. What was sequenced was blood. The receptors stem from an elderly man in good health.

V and J are TRBV9 and TRBJ2-4; 7 bases map to TRBD1. Germline-derived CDR1 and CDR2 are SGDLS and YYNGEE. The CDR3 totals 13 residues. Trimming at V came to 0 bases and at J to 9 bases, leaving 3 bases not matched to a gene. The chain's CDR3 is CASSVEQGTIQYF. The CDR3 region has the DNA TGTGCCAGCAGCGTAGAACAGGGGACCATTCAGTACTTC.

The V gene is TRBV15, the J gene TRBJ2-1; D is undetermined. This CDR3 is 10 amino acids long. Trimming stripped 8 bases from V and 12 bases from J, with 11 bases between. Germline values: CDR1 LNHNV, CDR2 YYDKDF (reference sequence). The CDR3, as DNA: TGTGCCACCTCAGGACCTCCGCAGTTCTTC. Its protein product is CATSGPPQFF.

The CDR3 DNA reads as TGTGCCAGCAGTTCCCGACGCTACCCCTACGAGCAGTACTTC. It yields the protein CASSSRRYPYEQYF. The chain combines TRBV12-3 or TRBV12-4 with TRBJ2-7; D ambiguous. Deletions cut 4 bases from V and 2 bases from J, with 12 bases between. This CDR3 has 14 residues.

J is TRBJ2-1 and V is TRBV24-1, with D tentatively TRBD2 (6 bases). The V gene lost 7 bases and the J gene lost 0 bases, with 9 bases spanning the gap. The CDR3 sequence is 14 residues long. Germline CDR1 is KGHDR and CDR2 is SFDVKD. CDR3 in DNA: TGTGCCACCAGGGGAGGCGTCTCCTACAATGAGCAGTTCTTC. It translates to CATRGGVSYNEQFF.

As for this clonotype: The junction differs from germline at one of its ends, possibly a read error. This chain uses TRBV20-1 with TRBJ2-1; no firm D call. Germline values: CDR1 DFQATT, CDR2 SNEGSKA (reference sequence). The CDR3 is 15 amino acids. The CDR3 sequence is CSARVKRDRYNEQFF. The DNA of the CDR3 is TGCAGTGCCAGAGTAAAGCGCGACCGCTACAATGAGCAGTTCTTC.

This clonotype was counted between two and nine times. In DNA, the CDR3 is TGCGCCAGCAGCCTCCTCGGGGTTTCGAACACTGAAGCTTTCTTT. Amino acids: CASSLLGVSNTEAFF. V is TRBV5-1 and J is TRBJ1-1; D is unclear. V lost 4 bases to trimming and J lost 1 base, with 14 bases between them. Germline lookup yields CDR1 SGHRS and CDR2 YFSETQ. CDR3 size: 15 residues.

Worth noting for this clonotype: The junction does not match germline at one end; this may be a read error. The chain combines TRBV4-1 with TRBJ1-4, with TRBD1 matching over 8 bases. The germline V gene encodes CDR1 MGHRA and CDR2 YSYEKL. This CDR3 region has 15 residues. Written as DNA, the CDR3 is TGCGCCGGCAGTGAACCGGACAGACAGGGGGAAAAACTGTTTTTT. This codes for CAGSEPDRQGEKLFF.

The rearrangement uses TRBV20-1 and TRBJ2-3; 11 positions match TRBD1. Germline CDR1 DFQATT, CDR2 SNEGSKA (reference sequence). The trim removed 6 bases at V and 1 base at J, leaving 6 bases unmatched. The CDR3 runs 15 residues. The DNA of the CDR3 is TGCAGTGCCCTCCCGGGACAGGGGGGCACAGATACGCAGTATTTT. Translation gives CSALPGQGGTDTQYF.

This clonotype was recorded a few times. The junction and the germline gene differ at one end; a read error may be behind it. This chain connects TRBV5-1 to TRBJ2-4; 7 nucleotides match TRBD2. CDR3 length: 15 residues. The germline V gene encodes CDR1 SGHRS and CDR2 YFSETQ. DNA for the CDR3: TGCGCCAGCAGCGGGAGGGCGGGGTTGGAAAACATTCGGTACTTC. Protein: CASSGRAGLENIRYF.

V is TRBV15 and J is TRBJ2-1; no definite D call. The CDR3 covers 11 residues. Germline values: CDR1 LNHNV, CDR2 YYDKDF (reference sequence). The V and J ends lost 5 bases and 4 bases respectively, with 3 bases between them. Here the CDR3 reads CATSGYNEQFF. The CDR3 DNA reads TGTGCCACCAGCGGTTACAATGAGCAGTTCTTC.

The chain recombines TRBV28 with TRBJ2-7, with D unresolved. This CDR3 has 13 residues. Trimming pared 7 bases from V and 3 bases from J, leaving 13 bases between. Germline CDR1 reads MDHEN; CDR2 reads SYDVKM. The DNA of the CDR3 is TGTGCCAGCACCCCTGACTCAAACTACGAGCAGTACTTC. Translating it yields CASTPDSNYEQYF. The full variable domain, with the rest looked up from reference TRBV28 and TRBJ2-7, is DVKVTQSSRYLVKRTGEKVFLECVQDMDHENMFWYRQDPGLGLRLIYFSYDVKMKEKGDIPEGYSVSREKKERFSLILESASTNQTSMYLCASTPDSNYEQYFGPGTRLTVT.

This clonotype was counted a few times. The rearrangement joins TRBV7-2 to TRBJ2-3, with D possibly TRBD2 on 5 matching bases. The CDR3 is 13 residues long. The ends were cut back, 1 base at V and 14 bases at J, with 16 bases in the middle. Germline CDR1 reads SGHTA; CDR2 reads FQGNSA. CDR3: CASSLVLVRVAYF. The CDR3 DNA reads as TGTGCCAGCAGCTTAGTCTTGGTGCGGGTCGCGTATTTT.

This chain uses TRBV20-1 with TRBJ2-3, with TRBD1 matching over 7 bases. With V trimmed by 1 base and J by 2 bases, 12 bases remained unmatched. Looked up from germline, CDR1 is DFQATT and CDR2 is SNEGSKA (reference sequence). The CDR3 has 17 amino acids. CDR3 DNA sequence: TGCAGTGCTAGAGCTCGGCGACAGACAGGGCTCACAGATACGCAGTATTTT. Protein product: CSARARRQTGLTDTQYF.

The chain combines TRBV4-1 with TRBJ2-1; TRBD2 agrees at 13 bases. The germline V gene encodes CDR1 MGHRA and CDR2 YSYEKL. J gave up 6 bases and V 9 bases, and 2 bases lay outside the gene matches. The CDR3 has 13 residues. This CDR3 is CASGTSGANEQFF. For the CDR3, the DNA is TGCGCCAGTGGGACTAGCGGGGCCAATGAGCAGTTCTTC.

The V gene is TRBV6-5, the J gene TRBJ2-6; no clear D gene. V gave up 7 bases and J gave up 2 bases, with 9 bases separating them. Germline loops: CDR1 MNHEY, CDR2 SVGAGI. This CDR3 contains 14 residues. The CDR3 DNA follows: TGTGCCAGCAATTTGAGGACTGGGGCCAACGTCCTGACTTTC. Translating gives CASNLRTGANVLTF.

This clonotype was seen a single time. The V call is TRBV12-3 or TRBV12-4, the J call TRBJ2-3, with TRBD2 matching over 7 bases. J lost 14 bases, V lost 5 bases, and 22 bases had no gene match. The length of the CDR3 is 16 residues. The CDR3 bases are TGTGCCAGCAGTCCGGGACTACTAGATCGGCACAGATACGCGTATTTT. This encodes CASSPGLLDRHRYAYF.

This clonotype appeared a few times. This chain links TRBV28 with TRBJ2-7; D uncertain. Trimming shortened V by 2 bases and J by 2 bases, and 10 bases separated the two germline ends. The CDR3 runs to 14 residues. Germline loops: CDR1 MDHEN, CDR2 SYDVKM. Written as DNA, the CDR3 is TGTGCCAGCAGTTTAAACGGCGGAACCTACGAGCAGTACTTC. This codes for CASSLNGGTYEQYF.

V gene TRBV6-5 combines with J gene TRBJ1-5, with D unclear. With 6 bases removed from V and 1 base from J, the gap between germline ends came to 13 bases. Germline CDR1 and CDR2: MNHEY and SVGAGI. This CDR3 is built from 15 residues. CDR3 protein: CASSPGIGSNQPQHF. The CDR3 nucleotides are TGTGCCAGCAGCCCCGGGATCGGGAGCAATCAGCCCCAGCATTTT.

This clonotype was picked up a small number of times. Here the CDR3 reads CATSSHRPGANVLTF. CDR3 DNA: TGTGCCACCAGCTCTCATAGGCCTGGGGCCAACGTCCTGACTTTC. The chain is built from TRBV24-1 and TRBJ2-6; D remains ambiguous. There are 15 residues in the CDR3. Trimming pared 7 bases from V and 2 bases from J, leaving 11 bases between. The germline V gene encodes CDR1 KGHDR and CDR2 SFDVKD.

This clonotype has a single count. The chain couples TRBV20-1 to TRBJ2-5, with D unclear. V dropped 8 bases and J dropped 0 bases, with 13 bases sitting between them. The CDR3 totals 13 residues. In germline, CDR1 is DFQATT, CDR2 SNEGSKA (reference sequence). The CDR3 region is CSTRPAHQETQYF. The CDR3 DNA reads as TGCAGTACCAGGCCAGCCCACCAAGAGACCCAGTACTTC.

J is TRBJ1-4 and V is TRBV13; D call uncertain. Trimming took 5 bases from V and 0 from J, leaving 7 bases between them. Germline CDR1 and CDR2: PRHDT and FYEKMQ (reference sequence). The CDR3 consists of 14 residues. The CDR3: CASSRMATNEKLFF. The CDR3 DNA reads TGTGCCAGCAGCCGTATGGCAACTAATGAAAAACTGTTTTTT. Supplemented by reference TRBV13 and TRBJ1-4, the full variable domain reads AAGVIQSPRHLIKEKRETATLKCYPIPRHDTVYWYQQGPGQDPQFLISFYEKMQSDKGSIPDRFSAQQFSDYHSELNMSSLELGDSALYFCASSRMATNEKLFFGSGTQLSVL.

The V gene is TRBV29-1, the J gene TRBJ2-1; 9 bases map to TRBD1. Germline CDR1 reads SQVTM; CDR2 reads ANQGSEA. The CDR3 sequence is 17 residues long. Unmatched junction bases numbered 11, after V lost 4 bases and J lost 1 base. CDR3 residues: CSVGLRGTGSSYNEQFF. The CDR3 DNA is TGCAGCGTTGGTCTTCGCGGGACAGGGTCTTCCTACAATGAGCAGTTCTTC.

The V call is TRBV2, the J call TRBJ2-1; TRBD2 agrees at 10 bases. V gave up 6 bases and J gave up 3 bases; unmatched junction bases: 5. The CDR3 loop spans 15 amino acids. Germline CDR1 is SNHLY and CDR2 is FYNNEI. The CDR3 sequence: CASSGLADDYNEQFF. The CDR3, as DNA: TGTGCCAGCAGCGGACTAGCGGACGACTACAATGAGCAGTTCTTC.

The rearrangement joins TRBV29-1 to TRBJ2-7; TRBD1 matches 8 bases. The V gene end was trimmed by 7 bases and the J gene end by 2 bases; junction bases not matched to a gene: 10. The CDR3 is 14 amino acids. Germline V CDR1 and CDR2: SQVTM, ANQGSEA. The CDR3 is CSAARRQGPYEQYF. The CDR3, as DNA: TGCAGCGCCGCCCGACGACAGGGGCCCTACGAGCAGTACTTC.

This clonotype occurred a few times. J is TRBJ1-2 and V is TRBV11-2; D gene ambiguous. The CDR3 consists of 11 residues. Germline V lookup: CDR1 SGHAT, CDR2 FQNNGV. The V end was cut by 5 bases, the J end by 6 bases, with 7 bases between. Written as DNA, the CDR3 is TGTGCCAGCAGCCCGCGGAATGGCTACACCTTC. It translates to CASSPRNGYTF.

This clonotype was recorded many times. The chain links TRBV5-1 to TRBJ2-5; unclear D gene. Trimming took off 0 bases at V and 5 bases at J, with 5 bases between the two ends. Germline V gene sequence: CDR1 SGHRS, CDR2 YFSETQ. The CDR3 is 12 amino acids. CDR3 amino acids: CASSLGMETQYF. The CDR3 coding sequence is TGCGCCAGCAGCTTGGGTATGGAGACCCAGTACTTC.

The chain uses TRBV20-1 and TRBJ2-7; D possibly corresponds to TRBD1 (5 bases). The germline V gene encodes CDR1 DFQATT and CDR2 SNEGSKA (reference sequence). This CDR3 is built from 14 residues. The ends were cut back, 0 bases at V and 2 bases at J, with 11 bases in the middle. The CDR3 loop reads CSARDRYRTYEQYF. CDR3 DNA sequence: TGCAGTGCTAGAGATAGGTACAGGACCTACGAGCAGTACTTC.

The chain has TRBV29-1 and TRBJ2-7, with 7 bases lining up with TRBD1. The CDR3 totals 11 residues. V was pared by 6 bases and J by 7 bases, with 6 bases of the junction left unmatched. CDR1 is SQVTM, CDR2 ANQGSEA, per germline. The CDR3 bases are TGCAGCGTACGACAGGGCATTGAGCAGTACTTC. Its translation: CSVRQGIEQYF.

The gene calls are TRBV9 and TRBJ2-1; D is ambiguous. Germline V gene sequence: CDR1 SGDLS, CDR2 YYNGEE. V shed 2 bases and J shed 4 bases, with 4 bases lying between them. The CDR3 contains 12 residues. The CDR3 spells CASSVVYNEQFF. CDR3 bases: TGTGCCAGCAGCGTTGTTTACAATGAGCAGTTCTTC.

There are a few counts of this clonotype. The V and J genes are TRBV6-2 or TRBV6-3 and TRBJ2-3; D is uncertain. The germline gives CDR1 MNHEY, CDR2 SVGEGT. The CDR3 loop spans 13 amino acids. Trimming left V 7 bases short and J 0 bases short, with 8 bases between. CDR3 nucleotide sequence: TGTGCCAGCACTCTCTTCAGCACAGATACGCAGTATTTT. Its translation is CASTLFSTDTQYF.